A selection of T cell receptor beta chains follows, all from one sample in a study of cytomegalovirus exposure and HLA in healthy donors. Profiled with immunoSEQ multiplex PCR; TCRdb holds only in-frame clones, not every one. The repertoire table contains 100,000 to 150,000 clones. The specimen sequenced was PBMCs. Source of these receptors: a woman aged 40 to 50 in good health and CMV-seropositive. The CDR3 runs from the conserved cysteine through the conserved F or W. A D gene is named only where the DNA matches it firmly.

>-|TRBJ2-7|TRBV6-1
TGTGCCAGCAGTGAAGTAAGGGGTTACGAGCAGTACTTC
CASSEVRGYEQYF
>TRBD1|TRBJ2-7|TRBV5-4
TGTGCCAGCAGCTTAGTCTCCACAGGGGCCGAGCAGTACTTC
CASSLVSTGAEQYF
>TRBD1|TRBJ2-7|TRBV19
TGTGCCAGTAGTGCAACCGGGACAGGGGTCTACGAGCAGTACTTC
CASSATGTGVYEQYF
>-|TRBJ2-3|TRBV19
TGTGCCAGTAGCACTCCCCGGGAGCTCCGGACCGATACGCAGTATTTT
CASSTPRELRTDTQYF
>TRBD1|TRBJ2-7|TRBV4-2
TGTGCCAGCAGTCGAGTAGGGACAGGGTCGTACGAGCAGTACTTC
CASSRVGTGSYEQYF
>TRBD1|TRBJ2-5|TRBV6-5
TGTGCCAGCAGTTACGGGACAGGCCAAGAGACCCAGTACTTC
CASSYGTGQETQYF
>-|TRBJ2-7|TRBV4-1
TGCGCCAGCAGCCAAGTATCGCGATCCTCCTACGAGCAGTACTTC
CASSQVSRSSYEQYF
>TRBD1|TRBJ1-4|TRBV5-1
TGCGCCAGCAGCTTGGGGGGACAGGGGAACGAAAAACTGTTTTTT
CASSLGGQGNEKLFF
>-|TRBJ2-3|TRBV5-6
TGTGCCAGCAGCTTGGGCGGGTTAGCGGTTACAGATACGCAGTATTTT
CASSLGGLAVTDTQYF
>TRBD1|TRBJ2-6|TRBV19
TGTGCCAGTAGTGCGGACAGGGGCCCCTTCTCTGGGGCCAACGTCCTGACTTTC
CASSADRGPFSGANVLTF
>-|TRBJ2-5|TRBV7-3
TGTGCCAGCAGCCCCCGACAGCAAGAGACCCAGTACTTC
CASSPRQQETQYF
>TRBD2|TRBJ2-2|TRBV7-2
TGTGCCAGCAGCGTATCTCCGGGACTAGCGAACACCGGGGAGCTGTTTTTT
CASSVSPGLANTGELFF
>TRBD2|TRBJ2-7|TRBV19
TGTGCCAGTAGTATCGGGGCGGGAGGGCCGACCGAGCAGTACTTC
CASSIGAGGPTEQYF
>TRBD2|TRBJ2-7|TRBV5-1
TGCGCCAGCAGGCAGCGGGAGGGCTCCTACGAGCAGTACTTC
CASRQREGSYEQYF
>TRBD1|TRBJ1-1|TRBV18
TGTGCCAGCTCACTGGGACAGGGGGCCAACACTGAAGCTTTCTTT
CASSLGQGANTEAFF
>-|TRBJ1-1|TRBV30
TGTGCCTGGGCTATTTCCGACATAATGAACACTGAAGCTTTCTTT
CAWAISDIMNTEAFF
>-|TRBJ1-1|TRBV5-1
TGCGCCAGCAGCTCCGGGGGGCGCCGGGCTGAAGCTTTCTTT
CASSSGGRRAEAFF
>-|TRBJ2-7|TRBV30
TGTGCCTGGAGCCTAAACAGCTACGAGCAGTACTTC
CAWSLNSYEQYF
>TRBD2|TRBJ2-1|TRBV7-3
TGTGCCAGCAGCTCATCCGGGACTAGCGGGGAGCAGTTCTTC
CASSSSGTSGEQFF
>TRBD2|TRBJ2-1|TRBV7-6
TGTGCCAGCAGCTTACTCATACTAGCGGGAGATGAGCAGTTCTTC
CASSLLILAGDEQFF
>-|TRBJ1-2|TRBV27
TGTGCCAGCAGTCGGGGGAAGGCAAACTATGGCTACACCTTC
CASSRGKANYGYTF
>TRBD1|TRBJ1-1|TRBV15
TGTGCCACCAGCAGGACGACAGGGTCCACTGAAGCTTTCTTT
CATSRTTGSTEAFF
>-|TRBJ2-3|TRBV9
TGTGCCAGCAGCGAGAGGGAGAGTCTGTCTGGTACGCAGTATTTT
CASSERESLSGTQYF
>TRBD1|TRBJ1-1|TRBV5-1
TGCGCCAGCAGCCACAGGGGTATGAACACTGAAGCTTTCTTT
CASSHRGMNTEAFF
>TRBD2|TRBJ2-3|TRBV11-2
TGTGCCAGCAGCTCCCTAGCGGGAGCTACACAAGATACGCAGTATTTT
CASSSLAGATQDTQYF
>TRBD1|TRBJ2-7|TRBV7-2
TGTGCCAGCAGCATGCCCGGGACAGGGTGGGAGCAGTACTTC
CASSMPGTGWEQYF